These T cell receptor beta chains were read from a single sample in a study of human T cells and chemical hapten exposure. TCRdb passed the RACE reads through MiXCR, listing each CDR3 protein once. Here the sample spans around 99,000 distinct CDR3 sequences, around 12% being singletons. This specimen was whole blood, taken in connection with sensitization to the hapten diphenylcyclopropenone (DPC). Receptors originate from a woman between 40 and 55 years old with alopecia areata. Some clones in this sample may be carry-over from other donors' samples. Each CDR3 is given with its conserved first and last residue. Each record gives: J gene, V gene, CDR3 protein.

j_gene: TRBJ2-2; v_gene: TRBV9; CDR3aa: CASSTRAGTTTGELFF
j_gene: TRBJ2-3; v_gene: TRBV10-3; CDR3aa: CAITGGGTDTQYF
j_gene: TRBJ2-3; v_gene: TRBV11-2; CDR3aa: CASSLMGGDTQYF
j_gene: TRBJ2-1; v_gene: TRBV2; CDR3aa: CASNRDTTGNEQFF
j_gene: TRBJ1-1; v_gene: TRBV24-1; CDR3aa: CATKTGSDTEAFF
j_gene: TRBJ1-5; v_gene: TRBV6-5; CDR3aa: CASSYSLGGQGHQPQHF
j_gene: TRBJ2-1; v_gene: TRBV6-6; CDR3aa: CASSYNLYNEQFF
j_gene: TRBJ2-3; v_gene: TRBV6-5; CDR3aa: CASSYAPSSTDTQYF
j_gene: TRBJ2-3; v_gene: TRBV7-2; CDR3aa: CASSLGLAGGLDTQYF
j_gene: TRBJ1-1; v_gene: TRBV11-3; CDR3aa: CASSFAWNTEAFF
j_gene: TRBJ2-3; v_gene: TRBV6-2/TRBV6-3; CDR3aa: CASSYSTDRAPSTDTQYF
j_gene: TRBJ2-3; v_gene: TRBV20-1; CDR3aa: CSASFGRGMGADTQYF
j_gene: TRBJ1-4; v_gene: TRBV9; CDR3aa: CASSVAPGANEKLFF
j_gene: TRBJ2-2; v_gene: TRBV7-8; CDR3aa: CASSPRAGVGTGELFF
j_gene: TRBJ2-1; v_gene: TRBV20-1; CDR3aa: CSARDPRSLKVEQFF
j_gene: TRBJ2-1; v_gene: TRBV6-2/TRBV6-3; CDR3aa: CASSEGSARNEQFF
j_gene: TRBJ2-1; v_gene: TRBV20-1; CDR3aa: CSARPGLEPYNEQFF
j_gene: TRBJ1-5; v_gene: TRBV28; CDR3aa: CASSILGQGAGNQPQHF
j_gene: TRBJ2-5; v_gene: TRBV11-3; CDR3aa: CASPADISQETQYF
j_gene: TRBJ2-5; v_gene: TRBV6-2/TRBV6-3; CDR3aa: CASSYPGLAGILQETQYF
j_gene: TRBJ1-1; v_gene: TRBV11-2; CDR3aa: CATSAWTEAFF
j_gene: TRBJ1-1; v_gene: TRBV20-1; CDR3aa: CSAQRGGRNTEAFF
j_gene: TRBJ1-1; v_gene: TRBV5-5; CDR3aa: CASVLYGRNTEAFF
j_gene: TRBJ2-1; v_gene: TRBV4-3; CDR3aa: CASSQDFAGGPYNEQFF
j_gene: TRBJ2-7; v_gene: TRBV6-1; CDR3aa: CASSATRGLYEQYF
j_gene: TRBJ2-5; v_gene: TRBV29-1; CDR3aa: CSVVTETQYF
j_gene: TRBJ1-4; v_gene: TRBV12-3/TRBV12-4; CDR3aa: CASSHPQGYNEKLFF
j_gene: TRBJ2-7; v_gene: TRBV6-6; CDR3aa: CASEQWNEQYF
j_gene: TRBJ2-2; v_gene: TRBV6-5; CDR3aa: CATRRIAANTGELFF
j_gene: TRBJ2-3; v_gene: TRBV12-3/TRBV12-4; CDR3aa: CASRGLPGTGGESPDTQYF
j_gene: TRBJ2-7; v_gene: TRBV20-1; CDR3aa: CSASGPGMVEQYF
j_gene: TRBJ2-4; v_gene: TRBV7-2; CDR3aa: CASSPGLAKNIQYF
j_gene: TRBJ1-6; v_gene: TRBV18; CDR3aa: CASSQVPRDSPLHF
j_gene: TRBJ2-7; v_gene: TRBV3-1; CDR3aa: CASSQDPGGGLSYEQYF
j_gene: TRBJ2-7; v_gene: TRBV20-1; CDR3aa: CSARSTSGSPYEQYF
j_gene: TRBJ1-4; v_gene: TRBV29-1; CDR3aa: CSVGTQAQLFF
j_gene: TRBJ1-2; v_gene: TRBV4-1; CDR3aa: CASSQAPADGYTF
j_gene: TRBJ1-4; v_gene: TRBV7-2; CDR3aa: CASSFGGNEKLFF
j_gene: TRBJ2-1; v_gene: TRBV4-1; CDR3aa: CASSRSEGAWSYNEQFF